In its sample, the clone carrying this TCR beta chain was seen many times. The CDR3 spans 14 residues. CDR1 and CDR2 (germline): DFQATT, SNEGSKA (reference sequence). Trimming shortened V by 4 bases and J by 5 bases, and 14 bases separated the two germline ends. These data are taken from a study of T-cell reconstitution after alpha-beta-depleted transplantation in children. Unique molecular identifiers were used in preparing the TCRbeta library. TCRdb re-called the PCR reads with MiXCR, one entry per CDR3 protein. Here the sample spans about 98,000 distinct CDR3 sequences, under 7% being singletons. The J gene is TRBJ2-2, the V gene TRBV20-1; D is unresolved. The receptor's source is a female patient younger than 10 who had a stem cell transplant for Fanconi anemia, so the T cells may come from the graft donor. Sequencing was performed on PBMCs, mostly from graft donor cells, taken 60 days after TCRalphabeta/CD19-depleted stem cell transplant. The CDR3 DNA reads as TGCAGTGCTATGCGGTCCCCGGGTACCGGGGAGCTGTTTTTT. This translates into CSAMRSPGTGELFF.